This paragraph covers one T cell receptor beta chain sequence. What it recognizes is unknown. The V segment lost 6 bases and the J segment 9 bases; nucleotides outside the gene matches: 11. The CDR3 length is 14 residues. CDR1 is LGHNA and CDR2 is YSLEER in the germline V gene. TCRdb's table, derived via immunoSEQ multiplex PCR, lists solely in-frame clones and lacks some. Among roughly 96,000 clones listed, around nine tenths were seen once. These data come from a study of T cell responses to AZD1222 COVID-19 vaccine. Study conclusions and caveats: Nearly half of spike-specific TCRs reportedly go after variant regions that carry no mutations.

This chain uses TRBV4-3 with TRBJ2-5, with TRBD2 identical over 9 bases. Sequencing used peripheral blood, obtained on day 0 of AZD1222 vaccination. The sequence was collected from an adult in good health. CDR3 amino acids: CASSQGREGAAQYF. Written as DNA, the CDR3 is TGCGCCAGCAGTCAGGGGCGGGAGGGAGCGGCCCAGTACTTC.